Below are 18 T cell receptor beta chains sequenced from a single sample in a study of blood T cells in healthy people across ages. The authors ran a second PCR of roughly 6 to 12 cycles using a sample-barcoded 5' primer and a J-beta primer mix. TCRdb reprocessed the 5' RACE reads via MiXCR and lists one record per CDR3 protein. The repertoire holds some 1.1 million distinct CDR3 sequences, with 35% to 40% as singletons. Input material: blood. The receptors were sampled from a man aged 18 to 29 in good health.

A few counts support this clonotype. The gene calls are TRBV6-6 and TRBJ1-2; TRBD1 might be the D (5 bases). The CDR3 runs 16 residues. Germline CDR1 and CDR2: MNHNY and SVGAGI (reference sequence). V was cut by 1 base and J by 3 bases, with 15 bases left in between. The CDR3 spells CASSYYVKGTDYGYTF. The CDR3 coding sequence is TGTGCCAGCAGTTACTACGTAAAAGGGACGGACTATGGCTACACCTTC.

The chain links TRBV7-9 to TRBJ2-2, with a tentative D call TRBD2 (6 bases). Per germline, CDR1 SEHNR and CDR2 FQNEAQ (reference sequence). Trimming took off 6 bases at V and 5 bases at J, with 19 bases between the two ends. The CDR3 consists of 16 residues. In DNA form, the CDR3 reads TGTGCCAGCAGTCCAACCGGGACTGAGGATACCGGGGAGCTGTTTTTT. As protein: CASSPTGTEDTGELFF.

In its sample, this clonotype was seen many times. V is TRBV10-3 and J is TRBJ1-2, with TRBD1 matching 9 bases. The ends lost 7 bases at V and 8 bases at J; junction bases unmatched: 11. Per germline, CDR1 ENHRY and CDR2 SYGVKD. The CDR3 runs 14 residues. The CDR3 bases are TGTGCCATCACCTCGGACAGGGGAGTAGACGGCTACACCTTC. It specifies CAITSDRGVDGYTF.

This clonotype showed up just a few times. This sequence joins TRBV6-5 and TRBJ1-4; 8 bases line up with TRBD1. This CDR3 is built from 14 residues. V shed 4 bases and J 5 bases; nucleotides not matched to a gene: 3. The V gene's germline CDR1 is MNHEY and CDR2 SVGAGI. CDR3 sequence: CASSSRGPNEKLFF. DNA of the CDR3: TGTGCCAGCAGTTCCAGGGGGCCCAATGAAAAACTGTTTTTT.

The chain joins TRBV5-6 to TRBJ2-1; TRBD2 is a possible D gene (6 bases). Germline lookup yields CDR1 SGHDT and CDR2 YYEEEE. V gave up 5 bases and J gave up 5 bases, with 11 bases separating them. This CDR3 has 13 residues. The CDR3 DNA reads TGTGCCAGCAGTCGACTAGACCACAATGAGCAGTTCTTC. This encodes CASSRLDHNEQFF.

This clonotype was counted a few times. The rearrangement uses TRBV4-2 and TRBJ1-2; D gene unclear. Germline-derived CDR1 and CDR2 are LGHNA and YNFKEQ. V gave up 4 bases and J gave up 8 bases, with 20 bases separating them. The CDR3 is made up of 15 amino acids. The CDR3 here is CASSLLPTDGEGYTF. CDR3 coding DNA: TGTGCCAGCAGCCTCCTACCAACAGATGGGGAGGGCTACACCTTC.

The chain links TRBV27 to TRBJ2-7; perhaps TRBD1 as D (5 bases). The CDR3 spans 13 residues. Between the trimmed V and J ends, which lost 2 bases and 7 bases, there was a span of 12 bases. Germline V CDR1 and CDR2: MNHEY, SMNVEV (reference sequence). The CDR3 DNA reads TGTGCCAGCAGTTTACTTCCAGGGCGTGAGCAGTACTTC. Its translation is CASSLLPGREQYF.

The J gene is TRBJ1-1, the V gene TRBV7-2; D might be TRBD1 (5 bases). V lost 7 bases to trimming and J lost 4 bases, with 13 bases between them. This CDR3 contains 13 residues. Looked up from germline, CDR1 is SGHTA and CDR2 is FQGNSA. CDR3 DNA: TGTGCCAGCACCGGCGGGGGGAGCACTGAAGCTTTCTTT. Translation gives CASTGGGSTEAFF.

V gene TRBV7-2 combines with J gene TRBJ2-2, with TRBD1 identical over 9 bases. Germline assignment: CDR1 SGHTA and CDR2 FQGNSA. The CDR3 spans 15 residues. V was clipped by 7 bases and J by 4 bases; unmatched bases: 7. The CDR3: CASTDRGGTTGELFF. CDR3 sequence (DNA): TGTGCCAGCACAGACAGGGGGGGCACCACCGGGGAGCTGTTTTTT.

The chain has TRBV2 and TRBJ2-3, with 8 bases identical to TRBD1. Germline V gene sequence: CDR1 SNHLY, CDR2 FYNNEI. The CDR3 totals 14 residues. Unmatched junction bases numbered 10, after V lost 8 bases and J lost 6 bases. The DNA for the CDR3 is TGTGCCAGCCGCGGGACAGGCGGTGGGGATACGCAGTATTTT. Translated, it gives CASRGTGGGDTQYF.

This clonotype was counted between two and nine times. V gene TRBV27 combines with J gene TRBJ2-1; 9 bases line up with TRBD1. Looked up from germline, CDR1 is MNHEY and CDR2 is SMNVEV (reference sequence). The CDR3 covers 15 residues. V lost 7 bases to trimming and J lost 5 bases; unmatched junction nucleotides: 9. CDR3 region: CASTSGTGFHNEQFF. The CDR3 DNA reads TGTGCCAGCACCTCGGGGACAGGGTTCCACAATGAGCAGTTCTTC.

The chain couples TRBV12-3 or TRBV12-4 to TRBJ1-1; TRBD1 aligns across 8 bases. V trimming: 6 bases; J trimming: 4 bases; junction bases outside the gene matches: 13. This CDR3 has 16 residues. The chain's CDR3 is CASRQGGGAKGTEAFF. As DNA, the CDR3 is TGTGCCAGCAGACAGGGGGGGGGGGCTAAGGGCACTGAAGCTTTCTTT.

This clonotype was detected a few times. This chain links TRBV20-1 with TRBJ1-2, with D perhaps TRBD1 (6 bases). The CDR3 spans 14 residues. Germline V gene data show CDR1 as DFQATT and CDR2 as SNEGSKA (reference sequence). The V end lost 1 base, the J end lost 8 bases, and 17 bases lay between the germline ends. Written as DNA, the CDR3 is TGCAGTGCTAGAGGGGGAGCTAGGACAGACGGCTACACCTTC. It yields the protein CSARGGARTDGYTF.

The rearrangement joins TRBV12-3 or TRBV12-4 to TRBJ1-4, with D maybe TRBD1 (5 bases). Trimming left V 2 bases short and J 2 bases short, with 12 bases between. CDR3 length: 16 residues. The CDR3 nucleotides are TGTGCCAGCAGTTTACAGGGATTTGCGACTAATGAAAAACTGTTTTTT. This translates into CASSLQGFATNEKLFF.

Worth noting for this clonotype: At one boundary the junction diverges from the germline segment, which might be a read error. J is TRBJ2-1 and V is TRBV11-2; a possible D gene is TRBD2 (6 bases). The CDR3 totals 16 residues. CDR1 is SGHAT, CDR2 FQNNGV, per germline. The CDR3 loop is CASRHPGLPSCNEQFF. CDR3 in DNA: TGTGCCAGCAGGCATCCGGGACTCCCCTCCTGCAATGAGCAGTTCTTC.

The rearrangement uses TRBV20-1 and TRBJ1-4; D possibly corresponds to TRBD1 (6 bases). This CDR3 is built from 15 residues. V lost 0 bases and J lost 8, with 16 bases in between. In germline, CDR1 is DFQATT, CDR2 SNEGSKA (reference sequence). The CDR3 nucleotides read TGCAGTGCTAGAGAGGAGGTCGGGGGCTTGGAAAAACTGTTTTTT. Its protein product is CSAREEVGGLEKLFF.

The chain recombines TRBV6-5 with TRBJ1-6, with D unclear. In germline, CDR1 is MNHEY, CDR2 SVGAGI. Deletions cut 4 bases from V and 9 bases from J, with 10 bases between. The CDR3 runs 13 residues. The CDR3 protein is CASSSGEISPLHF. Written as DNA, the CDR3 is TGTGCCAGCAGTTCAGGAGAAATTTCACCCCTCCACTTT.

This clonotype was counted a few times. The chain links TRBV7-8 to TRBJ1-1; TRBD1 might be the D (5 bases). CDR3 size: 15 residues. V was cut by 5 bases and J by 3 bases, with 16 bases left in between. Per the germline V gene, CDR1 is SGHVS and CDR2 is FQNEAQ. The CDR3 DNA is TGTGCCAGCAGCCTATCAGCCCCAGGGCACACTGAAGCTTTCTTT. Translating gives CASSLSAPGHTEAFF.